This T cell receptor (beta chain) came from a study of cytomegalovirus exposure and HLA in healthy donors. Study results and limitations: The study designated 160 or so TCR beta chains cytomegalovirus-associated. Accurate prediction of most subjects' HLA-A and HLA-B alleles from TCR beta sequences was reported. A missense DCLRE1C variant was associated with V- and J-gene trimming of TCR beta chains in a later analysis, and an independent cohort replicated the association.

Primers included in the PCR were 60 Vbeta and 13 Jbeta primers. Data came from immunoSEQ multiplex PCR; TCRdb stores just in-frame clones and leaves some out. The sample includes around 150,000 clones, roughly 65% seen only once; the top ten take about 4.7%. The CDR3 sequence is 14 residues long. J was trimmed by 3 bases and V by 8 bases; bases with no gene match: 9. Germline V gene lookup returns CDR1 MNHEY and CDR2 SMNVEV (reference sequence). This clone was seen a handful of times. Its antigen remains unknown. The receptor was isolated from a man aged 60 to 75 in good health and CMV-seronegative. The chain uses TRBV27 and TRBJ2-7, with 8 nucleotides matching TRBD1. The sample taken for sequencing was PBMCs. As DNA, the CDR3 is TGTGCCAGCCCCCCCGGACAGGGTATCTACGAGCAGTACTTC. As protein: CASPPGQGIYEQYF.